The 6 T cell receptor beta chains reported below all come from one sample, sequenced in a study of long-term antiretroviral therapy in people with HIV. Assay version v3.0 of immunoSEQ was used, and it was run at survey level. Data came from immunoSEQ multiplex PCR; TCRdb stores just in-frame clones and leaves some out. The repertoire consists of just under 40,000 clones, with 65% to 90% occurring once and the leading ten covering 3% to 5%. The source was unsorted PBMCs, collected just before starting antiretroviral therapy. The receptors were sampled from a young woman with HIV.

The V gene is TRBV5-4, the J gene TRBJ1-1; D remains unclear. The germline gives CDR1 SGHNT, CDR2 YYREEE (reference sequence). This CDR3 is 15 amino acids long. V was pared by 5 bases and J by 4 bases, with 18 bases between. CDR3 DNA: TGTGCCAGCAGGATTCTAGGAGGCTTTGCCACTGAAGCTTTCTTT. This translates into CASRILGGFATEAFF.

For the CDR3, the DNA is TGTGCCAGCCATCTCGCGGGAGCCCCAGATACGCAGTATTTT. Protein product: CASHLAGAPDTQYF. The chain has TRBV6-5 and TRBJ2-3; 7 bases fit TRBD2. Trimming at V came to 8 bases and at J to 4 bases, leaving 9 bases not matched to a gene. This CDR3 contains 14 residues. Germline assignment: CDR1 MNHEY and CDR2 SVGAGI.

V gene TRBV5-1 combines with J gene TRBJ1-2; 10 bases line up with TRBD1. The germline V gene has CDR1 SGHRS and CDR2 YFSETQ. The CDR3 contains 16 residues. V was clipped by 5 bases and J by 2 bases; unmatched bases: 9. The CDR3 DNA reads TGCGCCAGCAGAAGTGGGACAGGGGAAGTCAACTATGGCTACACCTTC. Translating gives CASRSGTGEVNYGYTF.

This chain connects TRBV7-2 to TRBJ2-7; TRBD2 matches at 8 bases. This CDR3 has 16 amino acids. Per germline, CDR1 SGHTA and CDR2 FQGNSA. V shed 5 bases and J 0 bases; nucleotides not matched to a gene: 9. This CDR3 reads CASSQLAGASSYEQYF. CDR3 DNA: TGTGCCAGCAGCCAGCTAGCGGGCGCCAGCTCCTACGAGCAGTACTTC.

The rearrangement joins TRBV6-6 to TRBJ2-7; 7 nucleotides align to TRBD2. This CDR3 has 15 residues. The V gene's germline CDR1 is MNHNY and CDR2 SVGAGI (reference sequence). The trim removed 6 bases at V and 2 bases at J, leaving 10 bases unmatched. Written as DNA, the CDR3 is TGTGCCAGCAGGACTCTTTGGGGAGGGCCCTACGAGCAGTACTTC. This codes for CASRTLWGGPYEQYF.

This clone was observed a handful of times. The gene calls are TRBV28 and TRBJ2-7, with 8 bases lining up with TRBD2. Germline CDR1 MDHEN, CDR2 SYDVKM. The CDR3 consists of 16 residues. After removal of 6 bases from V and 2 bases from J, the junction contained 12 bases not matched to a gene. CDR3 nucleotide sequence: TGTGCCAGCAGCTGGGACCGTGGTAGCGGGGCCTACGAGCAGTACTTC. Amino acids: CASSWDRGSGAYEQYF.